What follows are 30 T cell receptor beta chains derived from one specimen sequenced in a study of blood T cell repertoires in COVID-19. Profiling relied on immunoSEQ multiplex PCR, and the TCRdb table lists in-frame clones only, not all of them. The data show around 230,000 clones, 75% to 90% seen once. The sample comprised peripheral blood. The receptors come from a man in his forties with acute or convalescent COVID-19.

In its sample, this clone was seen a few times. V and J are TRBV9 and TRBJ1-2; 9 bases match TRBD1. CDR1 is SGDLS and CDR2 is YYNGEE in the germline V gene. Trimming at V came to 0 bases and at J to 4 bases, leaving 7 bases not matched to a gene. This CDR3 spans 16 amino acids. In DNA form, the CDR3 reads TGTGCCAGCAGCGTAGGAAGGGACAGGGTGTCCTATGGCTACACCTTC. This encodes CASSVGRDRVSYGYTF.

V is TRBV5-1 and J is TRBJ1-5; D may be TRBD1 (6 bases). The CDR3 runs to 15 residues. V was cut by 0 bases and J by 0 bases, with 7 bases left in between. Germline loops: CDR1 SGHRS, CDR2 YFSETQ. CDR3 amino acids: CASSLGTVSNQPQHF. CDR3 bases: TGCGCCAGCAGCTTGGGGACAGTTAGCAATCAGCCCCAGCATTTT.

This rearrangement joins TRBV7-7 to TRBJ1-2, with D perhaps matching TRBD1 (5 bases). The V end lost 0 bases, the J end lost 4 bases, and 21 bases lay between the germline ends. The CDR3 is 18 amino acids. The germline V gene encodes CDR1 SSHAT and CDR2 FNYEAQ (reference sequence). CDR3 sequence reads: CASSLAYKTDPEGYGYTF. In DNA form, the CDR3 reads TGTGCCAGCAGCTTAGCCTATAAGACAGACCCAGAAGGCTATGGCTACACCTTC.

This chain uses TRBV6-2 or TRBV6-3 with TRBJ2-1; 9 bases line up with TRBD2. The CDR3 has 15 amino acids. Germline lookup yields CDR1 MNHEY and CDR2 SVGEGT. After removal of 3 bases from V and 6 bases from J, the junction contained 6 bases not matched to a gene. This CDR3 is CASSYGSGSSNEQFF. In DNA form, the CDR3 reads TGTGCCAGCAGTTATGGTAGCGGGAGTTCCAATGAGCAGTTCTTC.

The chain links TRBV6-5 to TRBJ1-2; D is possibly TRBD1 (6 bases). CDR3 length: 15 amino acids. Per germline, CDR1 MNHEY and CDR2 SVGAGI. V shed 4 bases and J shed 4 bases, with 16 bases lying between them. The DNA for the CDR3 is TGTGCCAGCAGTTTGTACGGACAGAGCTCCTATGGCTACACCTTC. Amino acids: CASSLYGQSSYGYTF.

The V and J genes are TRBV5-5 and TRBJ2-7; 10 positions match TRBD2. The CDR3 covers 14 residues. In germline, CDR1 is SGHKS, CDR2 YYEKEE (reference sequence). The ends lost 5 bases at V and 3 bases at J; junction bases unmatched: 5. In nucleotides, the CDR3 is TGTGCCAGCAGTACGACTAGCGGGTACTACGAGCAGTACTTC. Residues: CASSTTSGYYEQYF.

This chain's CDR3 is CASSLGGGQVYNEQFF. DNA of the CDR3: TGTGCCAGCAGCTTAGGAGGGGGACAGGTATACAATGAGCAGTTCTTC. The chain uses TRBV7-9 and TRBJ2-1; 8 bases line up with TRBD1. V trimming: 1 base; J trimming: 4 bases; junction bases outside the gene matches: 6. From germline, CDR1 is SEHNR and CDR2 FQNEAQ (reference sequence). The CDR3 covers 16 residues.

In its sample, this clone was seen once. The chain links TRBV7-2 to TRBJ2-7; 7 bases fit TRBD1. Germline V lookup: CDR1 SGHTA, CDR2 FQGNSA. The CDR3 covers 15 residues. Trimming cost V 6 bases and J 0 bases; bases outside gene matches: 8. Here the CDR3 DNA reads TGTGCCAGCAGTCGAGACAGGGCTTCCTCCTACGAGCAGTACTTC. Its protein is CASSRDRASSYEQYF.

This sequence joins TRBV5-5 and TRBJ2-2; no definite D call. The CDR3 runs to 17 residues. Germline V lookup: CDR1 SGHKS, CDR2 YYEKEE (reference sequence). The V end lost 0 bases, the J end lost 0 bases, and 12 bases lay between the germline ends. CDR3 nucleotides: TGTGCCAGCAGCTTGGGGTTTCAGCGAGCGAACACCGGGGAGCTGTTTTTT. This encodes CASSLGFQRANTGELFF.

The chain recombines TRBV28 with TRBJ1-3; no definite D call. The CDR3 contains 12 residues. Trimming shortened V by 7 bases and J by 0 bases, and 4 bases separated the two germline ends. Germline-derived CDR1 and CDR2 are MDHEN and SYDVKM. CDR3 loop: CASTSSGNTIYF. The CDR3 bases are TGTGCCAGCACCAGCTCTGGAAACACCATATATTTT.

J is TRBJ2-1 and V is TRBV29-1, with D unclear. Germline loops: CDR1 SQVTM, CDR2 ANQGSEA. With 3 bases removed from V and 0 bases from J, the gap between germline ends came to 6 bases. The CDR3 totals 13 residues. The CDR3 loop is CSVDRSSYNEQFF. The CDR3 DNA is TGCAGCGTTGATAGGAGCTCCTACAATGAGCAGTTCTTC.

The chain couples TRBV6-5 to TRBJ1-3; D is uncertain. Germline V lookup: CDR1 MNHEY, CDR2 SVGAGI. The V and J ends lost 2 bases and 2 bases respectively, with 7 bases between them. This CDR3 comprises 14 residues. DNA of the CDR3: TGTGCCAGCAGTTACGTTCCTCCTGGAAACACCATATATTTT. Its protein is CASSYVPPGNTIYF.

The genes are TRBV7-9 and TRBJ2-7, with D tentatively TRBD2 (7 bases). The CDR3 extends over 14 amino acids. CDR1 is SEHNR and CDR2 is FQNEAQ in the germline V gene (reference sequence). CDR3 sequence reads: CASGTGGRGNEQYF. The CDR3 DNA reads TGTGCGAGCGGTACCGGGGGGCGCGGCAACGAGCAGTACTTC.

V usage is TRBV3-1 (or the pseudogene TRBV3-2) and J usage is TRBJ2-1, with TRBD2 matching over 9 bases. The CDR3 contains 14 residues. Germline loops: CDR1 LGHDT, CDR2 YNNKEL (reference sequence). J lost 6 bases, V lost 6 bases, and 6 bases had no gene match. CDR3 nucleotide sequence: TGTGCCAGCAGGGGGACTAGCTTTGGCAATGAGCAGTTCTTC. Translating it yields CASRGTSFGNEQFF.

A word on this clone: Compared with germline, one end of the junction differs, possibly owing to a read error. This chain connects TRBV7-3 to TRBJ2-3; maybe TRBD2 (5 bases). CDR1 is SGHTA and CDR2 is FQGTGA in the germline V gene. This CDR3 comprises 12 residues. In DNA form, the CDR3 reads TGTGCCGGCAGCCCGGACTTTTATACGCAGTATTTT. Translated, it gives CAGSPDFYTQYF. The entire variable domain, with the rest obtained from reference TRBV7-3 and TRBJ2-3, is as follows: GAGVSQTPSNKVTEKGKYVELRCDPISGHTALYWYRQSLGQGPEFLIYFQGTGAADDSGLPNDRFFAVRPEGSVSTLKIQRTERGDSAVYLCAGSPDFYTQYFGPGTRLTVL.

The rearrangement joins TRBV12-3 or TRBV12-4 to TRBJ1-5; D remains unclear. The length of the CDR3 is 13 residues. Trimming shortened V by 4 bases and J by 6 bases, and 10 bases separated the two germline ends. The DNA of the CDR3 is TGTGCCAGCAGTTACGGGGTAGTTCAGCCCCAGCATTTT. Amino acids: CASSYGVVQPQHF.

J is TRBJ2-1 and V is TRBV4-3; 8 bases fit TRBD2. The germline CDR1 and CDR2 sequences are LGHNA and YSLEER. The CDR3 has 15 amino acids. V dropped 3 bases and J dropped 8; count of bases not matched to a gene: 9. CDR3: CASSQGSGSVDEQFF. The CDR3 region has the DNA TGCGCCAGCAGCCAGGGCAGCGGGAGTGTGGATGAGCAGTTCTTC.

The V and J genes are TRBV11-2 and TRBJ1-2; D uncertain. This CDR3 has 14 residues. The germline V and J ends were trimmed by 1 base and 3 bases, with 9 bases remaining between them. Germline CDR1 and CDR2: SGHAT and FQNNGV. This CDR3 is CASSLGSWDYGYTF. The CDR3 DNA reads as TGTGCCAGCAGCTTAGGGAGTTGGGACTATGGCTACACCTTC. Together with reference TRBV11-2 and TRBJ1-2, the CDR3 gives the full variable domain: EAGVAQSPRYKIIEKRQSVAFWCNPISGHATLYWYQQILGQGPKLLIQFQNNGVVDDSQLPKDRFSAERLKGVDSTLKIQPAKLEDSAVYLCASSLGSWDYGYTFGSGTRLTVV.

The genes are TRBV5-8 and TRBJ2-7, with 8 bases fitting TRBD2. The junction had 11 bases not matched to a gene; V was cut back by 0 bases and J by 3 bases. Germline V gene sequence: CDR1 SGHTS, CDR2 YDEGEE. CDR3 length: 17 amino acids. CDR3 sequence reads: CASSLGLTSGDYYEQYF. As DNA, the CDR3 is TGTGCCAGCAGCTTGGGTCTAACTAGCGGAGATTACTACGAGCAGTACTTC.

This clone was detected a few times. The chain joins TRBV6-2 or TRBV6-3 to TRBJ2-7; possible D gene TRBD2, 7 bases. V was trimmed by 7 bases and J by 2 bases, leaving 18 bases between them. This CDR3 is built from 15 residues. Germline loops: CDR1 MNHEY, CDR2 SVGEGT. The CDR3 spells CASTYSGEGTYEQYF. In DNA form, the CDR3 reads TGTGCCAGCACGTACTCAGGGGAGGGGACCTACGAGCAGTACTTC.

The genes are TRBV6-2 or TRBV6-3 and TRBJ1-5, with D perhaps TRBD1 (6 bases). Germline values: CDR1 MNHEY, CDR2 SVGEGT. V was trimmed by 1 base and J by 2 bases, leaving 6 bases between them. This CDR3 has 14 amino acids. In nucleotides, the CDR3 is TGTGCCAGCAGTTACTGGGGGCGCAATCAGCCCCAGCATTTT. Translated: CASSYWGRNQPQHF.

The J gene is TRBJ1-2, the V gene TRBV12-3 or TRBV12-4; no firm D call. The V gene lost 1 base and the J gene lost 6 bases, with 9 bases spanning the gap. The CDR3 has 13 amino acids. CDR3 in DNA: TGTGCCAGCAGTTTAGGATGGCGGGATGGCTACACCTTC. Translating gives CASSLGWRDGYTF.

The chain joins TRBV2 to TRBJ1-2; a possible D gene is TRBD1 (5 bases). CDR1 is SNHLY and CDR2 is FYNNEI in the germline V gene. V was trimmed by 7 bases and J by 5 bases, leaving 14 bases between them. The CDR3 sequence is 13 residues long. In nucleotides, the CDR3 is TGTGCCAGCACCCTCCGGGGGGGATATGGCTACACCTTC. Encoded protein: CASTLRGGYGYTF.

The CDR3 here is CASSSARGRGNQPQHF. DNA of the CDR3: TGTGCCAGCAGTTCAGCCAGGGGGAGAGGCAATCAGCCCCAGCATTTT. The V call is TRBV6-5, the J call TRBJ1-5; the match to TRBD1 covers 7 bases. V trimming: 4 bases; J trimming: 2 bases; junction bases outside the gene matches: 8. The CDR3 is 16 residues long. The germline gives CDR1 MNHEY, CDR2 SVGAGI.

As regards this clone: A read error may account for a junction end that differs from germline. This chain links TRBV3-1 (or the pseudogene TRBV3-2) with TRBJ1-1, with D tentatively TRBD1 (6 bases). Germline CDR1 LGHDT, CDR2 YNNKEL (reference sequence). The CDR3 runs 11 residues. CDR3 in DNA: TGTGCCAGCAGACAAGACAGGCGAGCTTTCTTT. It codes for CASRQDRRAFF.

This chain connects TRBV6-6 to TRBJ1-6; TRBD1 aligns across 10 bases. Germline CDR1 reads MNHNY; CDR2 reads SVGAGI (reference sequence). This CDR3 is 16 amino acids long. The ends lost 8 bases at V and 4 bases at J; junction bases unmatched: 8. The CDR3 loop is CASVQTGGKYNSPLHF. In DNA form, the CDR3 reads TGTGCCAGCGTACAGACAGGGGGCAAGTATAATTCACCCCTCCACTTT.

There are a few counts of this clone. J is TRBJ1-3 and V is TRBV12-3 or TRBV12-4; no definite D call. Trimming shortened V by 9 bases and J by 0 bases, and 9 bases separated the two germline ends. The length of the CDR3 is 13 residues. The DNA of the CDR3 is TGTGCCAGTGAAGTGGCCTCTGGAAACACCATATATTTT. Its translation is CASEVASGNTIYF.

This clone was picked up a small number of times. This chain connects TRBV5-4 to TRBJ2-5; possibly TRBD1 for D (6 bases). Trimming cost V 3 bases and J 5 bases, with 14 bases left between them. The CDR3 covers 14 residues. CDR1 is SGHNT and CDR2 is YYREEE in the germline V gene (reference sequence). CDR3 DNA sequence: TGTGCCAGCAGCTCCTATCAGGGGAAGGAGACCCAGTACTTC. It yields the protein CASSSYQGKETQYF.

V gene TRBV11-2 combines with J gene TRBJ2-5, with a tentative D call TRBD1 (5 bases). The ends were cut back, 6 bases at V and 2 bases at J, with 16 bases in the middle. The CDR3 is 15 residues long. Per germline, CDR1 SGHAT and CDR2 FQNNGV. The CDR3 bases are TGTGCCAGCAGTAGGGGCGAGAGGCCTCAAGAGACCCAGTACTTC. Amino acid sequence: CASSRGERPQETQYF.

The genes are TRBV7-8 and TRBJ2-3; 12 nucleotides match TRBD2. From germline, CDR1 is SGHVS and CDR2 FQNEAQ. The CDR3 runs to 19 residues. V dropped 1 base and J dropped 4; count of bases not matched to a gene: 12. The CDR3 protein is CASSLEASGRAASPDTQYF. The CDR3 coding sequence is TGTGCCAGCAGCTTAGAGGCTAGCGGGAGGGCCGCGAGTCCAGATACGCAGTATTTT.